This TCR beta chain was identified in a study of beta chain features in type 1 diabetes. Study conclusions and caveats: Highly expressing activated T cells could be over-counted with a cDNA template. In the patient group, naive, central memory and Treg TCRB repertoires seemed more alike than in the healthy donor group.

As for this clone: Its antigen is undetermined.

V lost 5 bases to trimming and J lost 4 bases, with 19 bases between them. Germline-derived CDR1 and CDR2 are SGHAT and FQNNGV. This CDR3 is 16 amino acids long. What was sequenced were expressed TCRB transcripts, since all of the isolated RNA had been reverse transcribed. The repertoire was sequenced with immunoSEQ multiplex PCR; TCRdb's copy has only in-frame clones and lacks some. The sample comprises some 150,000 clones, under 11% of which are singletons, and under 1.5% rests with the top ten. Cells sorted by CD45RO/CCR7/CD25/CD127/CD95/CD27 comprised CD4+ naive, central memory, regulatory and stem cell-like memory cells.

The rearrangement joins TRBV11-2 to TRBJ2-3; D not resolved. The TCR was taken from a man between 18 and 29 years old in good health. The source material was naive CD4+ T cells from blood. CDR3 sequence: CASSVPLVVYADTQYF. The CDR3, as DNA: TGTGCCAGCAGCGTACCCCTAGTAGTGTACGCAGATACGCAGTATTTT.